Sequencing of this T cell receptor beta chain was carried out in a study of T cells in localized non-small cell lung cancer. With regard to this clone: Its antigen is not identified.

Clones were sequenced by immunoSEQ multiplex PCR, and TCRdb holds only the in-frame ones, with some missing. The data contain about 24,000 clones, 89% of them singletons. Germline loops: CDR1 SGHAT, CDR2 FQNNGV. The CDR3 length is 12 residues. Trimming left V 3 bases short and J 8 bases short, with 7 bases between. Study results and caveats: Multi-region tumor sequencing was not done, so intratumor heterogeneity could not be excluded.

The source was peripheral blood, collected before any cancer treatment. The gene calls are TRBV11-2 and TRBJ1-4, with D unclear. This sequence was found in a man between 40 and 75 years old with stage I squamous cell lung carcinoma. The CDR3 DNA is TGTGCCAGCAGCTTCGGAAGGGAAAAACTGTTTTTT. Its protein is CASSFGREKLFF.